These 6 T cell receptor beta chains share one sample of origin, sequenced in a study of T-cell memory formation after mild COVID-19. TCRdb called the 5' RACE reads again in MiXCR, with one record for every CDR3 protein. The data contain tens of thousands of distinct CDR3 sequences, around 25% of them singletons. Material: PBMCs or a T cell subset sorted from them (not recorded which). The source is a man between 18 and 35 years old who had mild COVID-19 (a few samples of this study predate the infection). Cell type and time point are not known.

The chain is built from TRBV5-1 and TRBJ2-1; 10 positions agree with TRBD2. The junction had 5 bases not matched to a gene; V was cut back by 6 bases and J by 2 bases. The CDR3 runs 15 residues. From germline, CDR1 is SGHRS and CDR2 YFSETQ. The CDR3 DNA is TGCGCCAGCAAATTAGCGGGGGGTCCCTACAATGAGCAGTTCTTC. It is translated as CASKLAGGPYNEQFF.

The chain employs TRBV4-3 and TRBJ2-7; tentatively, D is TRBD1 (6 bases). Germline V lookup: CDR1 LGHNA, CDR2 YSLEER. Trimming removed 1 base at V and 2 bases at J, with 9 bases between. The CDR3 is made up of 14 amino acids. The CDR3 sequence: CASSQGAGAYEQYF. The CDR3, as DNA: TGCGCCAGCAGCCAAGGGGCAGGGGCCTACGAGCAGTACTTC.

This clonotype was detected a few times. The genes are TRBV7-9 and TRBJ2-3, with D possibly TRBD1 on 5 matching bases. CDR1 is SEHNR and CDR2 is FQNEAQ in the germline V gene (reference sequence). CDR3 length: 13 residues. V shed 7 bases and J shed 2 bases, with 10 bases lying between them. The DNA of the CDR3 is TGTGCCAGCATGGGGCAGAACACAGATACGCAGTATTTT. Translation gives CASMGQNTDTQYF.

V is TRBV9 and J is TRBJ2-1; maybe TRBD2 (5 bases). There are 15 residues in the CDR3. From germline, CDR1 is SGDLS and CDR2 YYNGEE. The V end was cut by 6 bases, the J end by 7 bases, with 20 bases between. Here the CDR3 reads CASTREGRPRNEQFF. For the CDR3, the DNA is TGTGCCAGCACCCGGGAAGGGCGACCCCGGAATGAGCAGTTCTTC.

This clonotype was counted ten times or more. The V call is TRBV7-9, the J call TRBJ2-1; D not resolved. Looked up from germline, CDR1 is SEHNR and CDR2 is FQNEAQ (reference sequence). The CDR3 length is 12 residues. V was cut by 5 bases and J by 4 bases, with 6 bases left in between. The CDR3 DNA reads TGTGCCAGCAGCCCAGCTTACAATGAGCAGTTCTTC. It translates to CASSPAYNEQFF. The complete variable domain, with remaining parts taken from reference TRBV7-9 and TRBJ2-1, reads DTGVSQNPRHKITKRGQNVTFRCDPISEHNRLYWYRQTLGQGPEFLTYFQNEAQLEKSRLLSDRFSAERPKGSFSTLEIQRTEQGDSAMYLCASSPAYNEQFFGPGTRLTVL.

The CDR3 loop is CASSPAGLSDTQYF. CDR3 nucleotide sequence: TGTGCCAGCTCACCGGCGGGACTATCAGATACGCAGTATTTT. The rearrangement links TRBV18 to TRBJ2-3; TRBD2 agrees at 7 bases. V was pared by 3 bases and J by 4 bases, with 4 bases of the junction left unmatched. Germline V lookup: CDR1 KGHSH, CDR2 LQKENI. This CDR3 comprises 14 residues.